This T cell receptor beta chain was profiled in a study of blood T cell repertoires in COVID-19. Categorization into cohorts depended on clinical history that participants reported. In Cohort 3, a recovered donor had either two negative PCRs, clearance, or symptom resolution. Per the original methods: Amplification from reference gene primers served as the basis for estimated nucleated cell counts. This table comes from immunoSEQ multiplex PCR, and its TCRdb copy is limited to in-frame clones, with some not included. That table gives V, J and clone size, and the DNA gave D and trimming. This table holds about 210,000 clones, approximately 78% found once. The CDR3 has 17 amino acids. The V end was cut by 6 bases, the J end by 7 bases, with 25 bases between. Looked up from germline, CDR1 is SNHLY and CDR2 is FYNNEI.

The TCR comes from a man aged 35 to 55 who had recovered from COVID-19. Input material: PBMCs or T cells enriched from blood (not recorded which). The J gene is TRBJ1-5, the V gene TRBV2; D might be TRBD1 (6 bases). The CDR3 spells CASSKLHLRGGRQPQHF. The CDR3 DNA follows: TGTGCCAGCAGCAAACTCCACCTGCGGGGGGGCAGGCAGCCCCAGCATTTT. The complete variable domain, with remaining parts taken from reference TRBV2 and TRBJ1-5, reads EPEVTQTPSHQVTQMGQEVILRCVPISNHLYFYWYRQILGQKVEFLVSFYNNEISEKSEIFDDQFSVERPDGSNFTLKIRSTKLEDSAMYFCASSKLHLRGGRQPQHFGDGTRLSIL.